The entry that follows covers one T cell receptor (beta chain) sequence. This specimen comes from a study of T-cell memory formation after mild COVID-19. Across the whole study: For the most part, TCR clusters were specific to one donor.

TCRdb redid the calling of the 5' RACE reads with MiXCR, one entry per CDR3 protein. The table has hundreds of thousands of distinct CDR3 sequences, less than 25% seen once. CDR3 length equals 11 residues. Germline CDR1 reads SQVTM; CDR2 reads ANQGSEA. Trimming shortened V by 7 bases and J by 8 bases, and 14 bases separated the two germline ends. The V call is TRBV29-1, the J call TRBJ1-1, with D maybe TRBD1 (6 bases). The sequencing sample was made of PBMCs or a T cell subset sorted from them (not recorded which). This clonotype was obtained from a man aged 18-30 years who had mild COVID-19 (a few samples of this study predate the infection). Cell type and time point are not known. The CDR3 protein is CSGGRTDEAFF. DNA for the CDR3: TGCAGCGGGGGGAGGACAGACGAAGCTTTCTTT.